Below are 20 T cell receptor beta chains sequenced from a single sample in a study of blood T cell repertoires in COVID-19 (dated by TCRdb to 2019 to 2021). To prepare the library, the immunoSEQ multiplex PCR assay was applied. As stored in TCRdb, this immuneACCESS dataset retains in-frame rearrangements with V and J assigned. A fraction of the clones does not appear; measured against another copy, unresolved V genes explain less than half of the discrepancy, and the remainder lacks a known reason. The sample table contains a few hundred thousand clones; only one count was recorded for more than 75% of them. Approximately 7.8% of the sample goes to the ten largest clones. Specimen: peripheral blood. The receptors stem from a woman in her forties or fifties who had recovered from COVID-19.

The chain is built from TRBV6-2 or TRBV6-3 and TRBJ2-1; 7 nucleotides line up with TRBD2. This CDR3 comprises 15 residues. The trim removed 4 bases at V and 5 bases at J, leaving 8 bases unmatched. CDR1 is MNHEY, CDR2 SVGEGT, per germline. CDR3 sequence reads: CASSWGGSTNNEQFF. In DNA, the CDR3 is TGTGCCAGCAGTTGGGGCGGGAGTACAAACAATGAGCAGTTCTTC.

This sequence joins TRBV5-1 and TRBJ2-5; D may be TRBD1 (5 bases). The CDR3 is 14 residues long. CDR1 is SGHRS and CDR2 is YFSETQ in the germline V gene. V was pared by 5 bases and J by 2 bases, with 13 bases between. CDR3 nucleotides: TGCGCCAGCAGGGTGGGGCTACTACAAGAGACCCAGTACTTC. Translation: CASRVGLLQETQYF.

The CDR3 DNA reads TGTGCCAGCAGGCTTGCGGGGTCGGAGGTCCAGTACTTC. Encoded protein: CASRLAGSEVQYF. The chain links TRBV5-4 to TRBJ2-5; a possible D gene is TRBD2 (6 bases). Between the trimmed V and J ends, which lost 5 bases and 10 bases, there was a span of 18 bases. CDR1 and CDR2 (germline): SGHNT, YYREEE (reference sequence). The CDR3 sequence is 13 residues long.

This clone was recorded once. The rearrangement joins TRBV4-1 to TRBJ2-1; tentatively, D is TRBD1 (6 bases). Per the germline V gene, CDR1 is MGHRA and CDR2 is YSYEKL. Trimming took 8 bases from V and 6 from J, leaving 20 bases between them. The CDR3 runs to 15 residues. Written as DNA, the CDR3 is TGCGCCAGCTCACTGAACCCTACAGGGAGCAATGAGCAGTTCTTC. Protein: CASSLNPTGSNEQFF.

This sequence joins TRBV6-2 or TRBV6-3 and TRBJ1-5; possibly TRBD1 for D (5 bases). The germline CDR1 and CDR2 sequences are MNHEY and SVGEGT. The CDR3 is made up of 14 amino acids. Trimming stripped 7 bases from V and 2 bases from J, with 12 bases between. The CDR3 protein is CASTPDTGNQPQHF. Written as DNA, the CDR3 is TGTGCCAGCACCCCGGACACTGGCAATCAGCCCCAGCATTTT.

The CDR3 region has the DNA TGCGCCAGCAGCCAGGGATGGGAGGGTAGCAATCAGCCCCAGCATTTT. Translation gives CASSQGWEGSNQPQHF. The chain has TRBV4-3 and TRBJ1-5, with D unresolved. V lost 3 bases and J 0 bases, leaving 12 bases between the germline ends. Looked up from germline, CDR1 is LGHNA and CDR2 is YSLEER. This CDR3 is built from 16 residues.

The chain uses TRBV10-1 and TRBJ2-3; 7 nucleotides agree with TRBD1. The CDR3 length is 17 residues. In germline, CDR1 is WNHNN, CDR2 SYGVQD (reference sequence). V dropped 4 bases and J dropped 0; count of bases not matched to a gene: 10. CDR3 nucleotide sequence: TGCGCCAGCAGTGGACACAAGGGGGCCCCTAGCACAGATACGCAGTATTTT. Translated: CASSGHKGAPSTDTQYF.

This chain connects TRBV7-9 to TRBJ1-2, with 12 bases lining up with TRBD1. CDR1 SEHNR and CDR2 FQNEAQ come from the germline V gene (reference sequence). The CDR3 spans 15 residues. V lost 1 base, J lost 4 bases, and 1 base stayed unmatched. The CDR3 spells CASSLGGQGAYGYTF. DNA for the CDR3: TGTGCCAGCAGCTTAGGGGGACAGGGGGCCTATGGCTACACCTTC. The full variable domain, its missing parts supplied by reference TRBV7-9 and TRBJ1-2, is DTGVSQNPRHKITKRGQNVTFRCDPISEHNRLYWYRQTLGQGPEFLTYFQNEAQLEKSRLLSDRFSAERPKGSFSTLEIQRTEQGDSAMYLCASSLGGQGAYGYTFGSGTRLTVV.

V is TRBV19 and J is TRBJ1-1, with TRBD1 identical over 10 bases. Losses at the gene ends were 5 bases for V and 0 bases for J; bases not matched to a gene: 6. In germline, CDR1 is LNHDA, CDR2 SQIVND (reference sequence). This CDR3 region has 16 residues. The CDR3 coding sequence is TGTGCCAGTAGTGCTTCCGGGACAGGGGTGAACACTGAAGCTTTCTTT. Protein product: CASSASGTGVNTEAFF.

This clone was picked up a small number of times. The rearrangement links TRBV28 to TRBJ2-7, with unresolved D. CDR3 size: 12 residues. V lost 5 bases, J lost 2 bases, and 7 bases lay in between. Germline loops: CDR1 MDHEN, CDR2 SYDVKM. CDR3 sequence: CASSISAYEQYF. The CDR3 coding sequence is TGTGCCAGCAGTATCAGCGCCTACGAGCAGTACTTC.

This chain links TRBV28 with TRBJ2-7; no definite D call. This CDR3 spans 12 amino acids. Per germline, CDR1 MDHEN and CDR2 SYDVKM. The ends were cut back, 6 bases at V and 3 bases at J, with 9 bases in the middle. DNA for the CDR3: TGTGCCAGCAGCCCCACAAGCTACGAGCAGTACTTC. This codes for CASSPTSYEQYF.

The rearrangement joins TRBV19 to TRBJ1-2, with 7 bases aligning to TRBD1. V trimming: 4 bases; J trimming: 7 bases; junction bases outside the gene matches: 12. The CDR3 spans 15 residues. Germline CDR1 and CDR2: LNHDA and SQIVND (reference sequence). The CDR3 nucleotides read TGTGCCAGTAGTACCACAGGGGCCCGGGCAAGTGGCTACACCTTC. Its protein product is CASSTTGARASGYTF.

V and J are TRBV13 and TRBJ2-3; 8 nucleotides align to TRBD2. This CDR3 spans 16 amino acids. In germline, CDR1 is PRHDT, CDR2 FYEKMQ (reference sequence). V shed 0 bases and J 2 bases; nucleotides not matched to a gene: 4. CDR3 coding DNA: TGTGCCAGCAGCTTAGGCCGGGGGGGCAACACAGATACGCAGTATTTT. It encodes CASSLGRGGNTDTQYF.

In the case of this clone: Other DNA sequences within the sample encode an identical CDR3. V gene TRBV19 combines with J gene TRBJ1-1, with D possibly matching TRBD1 (5 bases). The CDR3 is made up of 14 amino acids. Looked up from germline, CDR1 is LNHDA and CDR2 is SQIVND (reference sequence). With 3 bases removed from V and 0 bases from J, the gap between germline ends came to 8 bases. This chain's CDR3 is CASSITGLNTEAFF. CDR3 in DNA: TGTGCCAGTAGTATTACAGGCCTGAACACTGAAGCTTTCTTT. Full variable domain (remainder filled in from reference TRBV19 and TRBJ1-1): DGGITQSPKYLFRKEGQNVTLSCEQNLNHDAMYWYRQDPGQGLRLIYYSQIVNDFQKGDIAEGYSVSREKKESFPLTVTSAQKNPTAFYLCASSITGLNTEAFFGQGTRLTVV.

This clone has at least ten counts. The chain employs TRBV27 and TRBJ1-6; D is uncertain. Trimming pared 5 bases from V and 8 bases from J, leaving 13 bases between. Germline CDR1 and CDR2: MNHEY and SMNVEV (reference sequence). This CDR3 is built from 14 residues. CDR3 bases: TGTGCCAGCAGTACGGCTGACAACTATTCACCCCTCCACTTT. As protein: CASSTADNYSPLHF.

V usage is TRBV2 and J usage is TRBJ2-3; D is unresolved. The CDR3 totals 13 residues. V shed 7 bases and J shed 6 bases, with 14 bases lying between them. Per the germline V gene, CDR1 is SNHLY and CDR2 is FYNNEI. CDR3 sequence (DNA): TGTGCCAGCAAAGACGGGTTCACGGATACGCAGTATTTT. This codes for CASKDGFTDTQYF.

As concerns this clone: This may be a read error, as it is one base from a much larger clone. The chain is built from TRBV3-1 (or the pseudogene TRBV3-2) and TRBJ2-7; 7 nucleotides align to TRBD1. V lost 4 bases, J lost 5 bases, and 2 bases stayed unmatched. The CDR3 is made up of 12 amino acids. Germline V lookup: CDR1 LGHDT, CDR2 YNNKEL (reference sequence). Here the CDR3 DNA reads TGTGCCAGCAGCCCGGGACAGAACGAGCAGTACTTC. Its translation: CASSPGQNEQYF.

The chain carries TRBV24-1 and TRBJ2-3; 9 positions agree with TRBD1. The ends lost 7 bases at V and 14 bases at J; junction bases unmatched: 9. Germline lookup yields CDR1 KGHDR and CDR2 SFDVKD. There are 12 residues in the CDR3. The CDR3 sequence is CATRGTGGSWYF. CDR3 bases: TGTGCCACCAGAGGTACAGGGGGCTCATGGTATTTT.

V gene TRBV30 combines with J gene TRBJ1-3, with TRBD1 identical over 8 bases. The germline V gene has CDR1 GTSNPN and CDR2 SVGIG (reference sequence). The CDR3 loop spans 13 amino acids. With 5 bases clipped from V and 3 bases from J, the junction kept 3 bases outside the gene matches. The CDR3 DNA sequence: TGTGCCTGGGGACAGGGATTTGGAAACACCATATATTTT. Its translation is CAWGQGFGNTIYF.

The chain employs TRBV7-3 and TRBJ2-3, with D possibly being TRBD1 (5 bases). Germline V lookup: CDR1 SGHTA, CDR2 FQGTGA. V dropped 1 base and J dropped 3 bases, with 11 bases sitting between them. This CDR3 has 15 amino acids. CDR3 protein: CASSLIQGSTDTQYF. DNA of the CDR3: TGTGCCAGCAGCTTAATTCAGGGATCGACAGATACGCAGTATTTT.